A single sample gave rise to the 5 T cell receptor beta chains below, sequenced in a study of control samples from healthy donors and cancer patients. Profiled with immunoSEQ multiplex PCR; TCRdb holds only in-frame clones, not every one. The profile shows roughly 49,000 clones, around nine tenths of them singletons. Sequenced: PBMCs. The receptors were gathered from a man aged 25 to 40 with colorectal cancer.

The chain links TRBV20-1 to TRBJ1-5; 9 nucleotides align to TRBD1. The V gene's germline CDR1 is DFQATT and CDR2 SNEGSKA (reference sequence). V was pared by 3 bases and J by 7 bases, with 13 bases of the junction left unmatched. CDR3 length: 16 amino acids. The CDR3 sequence is CSASRIQGDRVQPQHF. The CDR3 nucleotides are TGCAGTGCTAGTCGCATACAAGGGGACAGGGTACAGCCCCAGCATTTT.

The J gene is TRBJ2-1, the V gene TRBV7-2; 10 bases line up with TRBD2. The CDR3 consists of 16 residues. CDR1 SGHTA and CDR2 FQGNSA come from the germline V gene. V lost 5 bases, J lost 5 bases, and 9 bases stayed unmatched. CDR3 amino acids: CASSIFSGGLDNEQFF. CDR3 DNA sequence: TGTGCCAGCAGCATTTTTAGCGGGGGGCTAGACAATGAGCAGTTCTTC.

The chain links TRBV5-1 to TRBJ2-1; perhaps TRBD2 as D (6 bases). Looked up from germline, CDR1 is SGHRS and CDR2 is YFSETQ. Trimming took 2 bases from V and 4 from J, leaving 16 bases between them. This CDR3 contains 16 residues. CDR3 DNA: TGCGCCAGCAGCTTAGAGGGTGGCGGGGCATACAATGAGCAGTTCTTC. The encoded protein is CASSLEGGGAYNEQFF.

The chain carries TRBV15 and TRBJ2-7; 7 nucleotides match TRBD1. Trimming took 0 bases from V and 3 from J; bases not matched to a gene: 8. Germline lookup yields CDR1 LNHNV and CDR2 YYDKDF (reference sequence). The CDR3 consists of 16 residues. The CDR3 region has the DNA TGTGCCACCAGCAGAGATGCTGCGACAGGGCTCTACGAGCAGTACTTC. It specifies CATSRDAATGLYEQYF.

The chain has TRBV3-1 (or the pseudogene TRBV3-2) and TRBJ1-2, with unresolved D. CDR1 LGHDT and CDR2 YNNKEL come from the germline V gene (reference sequence). Trimming stripped 2 bases from V and 4 bases from J, with 5 bases between. The CDR3 consists of 12 residues. The CDR3 DNA is TGTGCCAGCAGCCAAATAAGCTATGGCTACACCTTC. Translation: CASSQISYGYTF.